This TCR beta chain is from a study of beta chain features in type 1 diabetes. Whole-study context: Examination spanned fewer than 140,000,000 sorted cells from all samples. Study outcomes and limitations: More deletions and fewer insertions at VDJ junctions were found in patients with type 1 diabetes. High TCR expression in some cells could lead to their over-representation in cDNA sequencing. For Type 1 diabetes patients, all four CD4+ subsets carried TCRB CDR3s that were moderately but significantly shorter.

Expressed TCRB transcripts got sequenced, as all isolated RNA was reverse transcribed. Produced via immunoSEQ multiplex PCR; TCRdb's table is partial and in-frame only. The table records some 270,000 clones, roughly 11% of them present only once. There are 13 residues in the CDR3. Trimming removed 8 bases from V and 3 bases from J, with 11 bases in between. CDR1 is LNHDA and CDR2 is SQIVND in the germline V gene (reference sequence). Sampling consisted of one heparinised blood draw per donor, averaging roughly 0.12 L. In the case of this clone: The antigen remains unidentified.

The sequence derives from a man younger than 45 with type 1 diabetes. The rearrangement links TRBV19 to TRBJ1-5; a weak D match, TRBD1 (5 bases). Sequencing was done on a sample of naive CD4+ T cells from blood. The CDR3 here is CASSGLFNQPQHF. CDR3 DNA sequence: TGTGCCAGTTCGGGACTGTTCAATCAGCCCCAGCATTTT.